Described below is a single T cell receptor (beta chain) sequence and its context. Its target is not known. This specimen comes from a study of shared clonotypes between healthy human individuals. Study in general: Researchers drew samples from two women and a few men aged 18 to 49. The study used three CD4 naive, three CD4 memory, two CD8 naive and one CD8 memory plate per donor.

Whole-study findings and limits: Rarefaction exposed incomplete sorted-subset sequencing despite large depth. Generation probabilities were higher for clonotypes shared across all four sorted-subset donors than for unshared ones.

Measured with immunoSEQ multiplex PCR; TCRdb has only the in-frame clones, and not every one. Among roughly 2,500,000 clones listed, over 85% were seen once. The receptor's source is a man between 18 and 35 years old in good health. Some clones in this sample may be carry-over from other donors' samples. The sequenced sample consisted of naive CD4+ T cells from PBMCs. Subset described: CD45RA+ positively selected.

CDR3 DNA: TGTGCCAGCAGTTTATTAGGGCAGATGAACACTGAAGCTTTCTTT. The encoded protein is CASSLLGQMNTEAFF. The V and J genes are TRBV28 and TRBJ1-1; D is uncertain. Germline V lookup: CDR1 MDHEN, CDR2 SYDVKM. This CDR3 spans 15 amino acids. Trimming stripped 1 base from V and 0 bases from J, with 9 bases between.